These 8 T cell receptor beta chains originate from one sample sequenced in a study of identical twins. TCRdb re-analysed the 5' RACE reads in MiXCR, keeping a single row per CDR3 protein. The data hold approximately 220,000 distinct CDR3 sequences, with 6.5% to 9% observed a single time. These data also formed part of another study, on yellow fever vaccine responses in identical twins.

The specimen sequenced was CD8+ T cells sorted from blood. The source is a woman between 18 and 30 years old in good health.

Many counts were recorded for this clonotype. The chain uses TRBV10-3 and TRBJ2-1; 7 bases are a match to TRBD2. The V gene end was trimmed by 3 bases and the J gene end by 2 bases; junction bases not matched to a gene: 10. This CDR3 spans 17 amino acids. The germline V gene has CDR1 ENHRY and CDR2 SYGVKD. CDR3 sequence (DNA): TGTGCCATCAGTGATCCCACGGCGGGAGTCACCTACAATGAGCAGTTCTTC. Protein product: CAISDPTAGVTYNEQFF.

This clonotype was counted a few times. The V and J genes are TRBV5-6 and TRBJ1-1; D remains unclear. V lost 1 base, J lost 0 bases, and 10 bases lay in between. Looked up from germline, CDR1 is SGHDT and CDR2 is YYEEEE. CDR3 length: 15 amino acids. This CDR3 is CASSLSRTVNTEAFF. The DNA of the CDR3 is TGTGCCAGCAGCTTGTCGCGGACGGTGAACACTGAAGCTTTCTTT.

The chain uses TRBV19 and TRBJ1-1; D gene uncertain. The CDR3 is made up of 11 amino acids. Trimming took 2 bases from V and 7 from J, leaving 5 bases between them. CDR1 and CDR2 (germline): LNHDA, SQIVND (reference sequence). CDR3 sequence reads: CASSISSEAFF. The CDR3 DNA reads TGTGCCAGTAGTATAAGCAGTGAAGCTTTCTTT.

This clonotype showed up just a few times. V usage is TRBV20-1 and J usage is TRBJ1-5; a possible D gene is TRBD1 (5 bases). CDR1 is DFQATT, CDR2 SNEGSKA, per germline (reference sequence). CDR3 length: 14 amino acids. V lost 6 bases, J lost 2 bases, and 14 bases lay in between. The CDR3 reads CSASPGNRNQPQHF. The CDR3 coding sequence is TGCAGTGCCAGCCCAGGGAATCGCAATCAGCCCCAGCATTTT.

This clonotype was seen only a few times. The V gene is TRBV15, the J gene TRBJ2-2; 8 nucleotides line up with TRBD1. The CDR3 has 15 amino acids. Germline V gene data show CDR1 as LNHNV and CDR2 as YYDKDF (reference sequence). The ends lost 5 bases at V and 4 bases at J; junction bases unmatched: 6. CDR3 residues: CATSPGQGGTGELFF. DNA for the CDR3: TGTGCCACCAGCCCCGGACAGGGAGGCACCGGGGAGCTGTTTTTT.

This clonotype was recorded many times. The CDR3 DNA is TGTGCCAGCAGCTTTGGTTCTGCGACCTACGAGCAGTACTTC. Protein sequence: CASSFGSATYEQYF. The chain couples TRBV7-9 to TRBJ2-7; D gene unclear. Germline-derived CDR1 and CDR2 are SEHNR and FQNEAQ (reference sequence). The CDR3 is made up of 14 amino acids. V was trimmed by 3 bases and J by 2 bases, leaving 11 bases between them.

The chain links TRBV6-2 or TRBV6-3 to TRBJ2-7; tentative D call: TRBD2 (5 bases). Per the germline V gene, CDR1 is MNHEY and CDR2 is SVGEGT. The CDR3 contains 14 residues. Trimming left V 2 bases short and J 4 bases short, with 12 bases between. For the CDR3, the DNA is TGTGCCAGCAGTTACGGAGGAGGAAGGTACGAGCAGTACTTC. As protein: CASSYGGGRYEQYF.

This clonotype has ten or more counts. This chain joins TRBV5-6 and TRBJ1-2; 7 bases are a match to TRBD1. From germline, CDR1 is SGHDT and CDR2 YYEEEE. The V and J ends lost 1 base and 3 bases, in that order; junction bases with no gene match: 9. The CDR3 totals 16 residues. The CDR3 region has the DNA TGTGCCAGCAGCTTGCAGGGGGTTTTTTTCTACTATGGCTACACCTTC. Amino acids: CASSLQGVFFYYGYTF.